This T cell receptor beta chain was recorded in a study of siplizumab effects on memory and regulatory T cells. The method was immunoSEQ multiplex PCR; TCRdb's version includes in-frame clones alone and lacks a portion of them. The repertoire holds about 87,000 clones, with 80% to 90% as singletons. This CDR3 comprises 14 residues. Germline loops: CDR1 SNHLY, CDR2 FYNNEI. The ends were cut back, 8 bases at V and 4 bases at J, with 18 bases in the middle. V gene TRBV2 combines with J gene TRBJ2-7; D perhaps matches TRBD2 (7 bases). This sequence was found in a human donor in good health. Sequences were obtained from Tregs sorted from blood. The CDR3 region has the DNA TGTGCCAGCCGTGGGGGGGCAGGGAGATACGAGCAGTACTTC. This codes for CASRGGAGRYEQYF.